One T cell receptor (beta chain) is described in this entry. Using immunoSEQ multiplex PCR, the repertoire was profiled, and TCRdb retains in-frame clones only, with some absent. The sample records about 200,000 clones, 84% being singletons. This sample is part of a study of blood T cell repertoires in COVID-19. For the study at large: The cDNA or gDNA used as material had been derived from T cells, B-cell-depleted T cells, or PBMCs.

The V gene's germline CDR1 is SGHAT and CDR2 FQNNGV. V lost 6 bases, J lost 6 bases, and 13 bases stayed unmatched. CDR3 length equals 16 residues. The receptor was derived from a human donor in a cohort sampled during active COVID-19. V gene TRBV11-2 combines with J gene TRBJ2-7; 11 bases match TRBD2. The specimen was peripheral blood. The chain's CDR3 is CASSRVAGGAGAEQYF. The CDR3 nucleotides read TGTGCCAGCAGTCGCGTAGCGGGGGGGGCCGGGGCCGAGCAGTACTTC. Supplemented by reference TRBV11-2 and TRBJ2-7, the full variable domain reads EAGVAQSPRYKIIEKRQSVAFWCNPISGHATLYWYQQILGQGPKLLIQFQNNGVVDDSQLPKDRFSAERLKGVDSTLKIQPAKLEDSAVYLCASSRVAGGAGAEQYFGPGTRLTVT.